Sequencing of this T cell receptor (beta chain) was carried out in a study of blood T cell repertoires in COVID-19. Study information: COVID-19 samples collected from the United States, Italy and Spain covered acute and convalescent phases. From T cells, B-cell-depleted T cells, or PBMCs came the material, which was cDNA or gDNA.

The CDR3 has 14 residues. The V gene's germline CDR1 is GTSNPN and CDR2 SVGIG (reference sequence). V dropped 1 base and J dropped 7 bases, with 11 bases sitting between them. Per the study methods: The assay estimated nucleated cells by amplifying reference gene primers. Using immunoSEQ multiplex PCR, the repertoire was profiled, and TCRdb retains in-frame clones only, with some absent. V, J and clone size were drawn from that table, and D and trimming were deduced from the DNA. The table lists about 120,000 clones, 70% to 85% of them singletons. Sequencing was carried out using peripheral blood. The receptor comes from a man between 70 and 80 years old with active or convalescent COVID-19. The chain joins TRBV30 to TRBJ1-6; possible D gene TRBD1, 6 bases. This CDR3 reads CAWSEQGLNSPLHF. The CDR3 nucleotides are TGTGCCTGGAGTGAGCAGGGGTTAAATTCACCCCTCCACTTT.